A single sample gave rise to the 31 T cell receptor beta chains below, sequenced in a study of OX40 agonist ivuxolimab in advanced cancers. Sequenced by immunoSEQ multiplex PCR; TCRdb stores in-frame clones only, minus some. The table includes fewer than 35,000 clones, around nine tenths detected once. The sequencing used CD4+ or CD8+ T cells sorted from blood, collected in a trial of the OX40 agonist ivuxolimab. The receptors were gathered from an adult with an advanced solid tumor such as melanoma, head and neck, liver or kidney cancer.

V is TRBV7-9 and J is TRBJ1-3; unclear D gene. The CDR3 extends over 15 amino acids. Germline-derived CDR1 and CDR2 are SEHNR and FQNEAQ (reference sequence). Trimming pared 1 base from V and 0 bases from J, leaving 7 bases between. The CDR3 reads CASSLGVSSGNTIYF. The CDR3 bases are TGTGCCAGCAGCTTAGGGGTCAGCTCTGGAAACACCATATATTTT.

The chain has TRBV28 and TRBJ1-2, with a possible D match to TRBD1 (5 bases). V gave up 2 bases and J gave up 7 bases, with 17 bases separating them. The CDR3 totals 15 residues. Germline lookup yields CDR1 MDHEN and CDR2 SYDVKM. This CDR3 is CASSLPGVWGGGYTF. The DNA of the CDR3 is TGTGCCAGCAGTTTACCGGGGGTTTGGGGAGGTGGCTACACCTTC.

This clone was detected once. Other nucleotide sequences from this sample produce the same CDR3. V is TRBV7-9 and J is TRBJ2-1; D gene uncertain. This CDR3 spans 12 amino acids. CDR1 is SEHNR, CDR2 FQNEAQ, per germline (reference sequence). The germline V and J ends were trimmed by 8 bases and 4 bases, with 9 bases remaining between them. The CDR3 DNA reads TGTGCCAGCTCCCTCTCATACAATGAGCAGTTCTTC. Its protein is CASSLSYNEQFF.

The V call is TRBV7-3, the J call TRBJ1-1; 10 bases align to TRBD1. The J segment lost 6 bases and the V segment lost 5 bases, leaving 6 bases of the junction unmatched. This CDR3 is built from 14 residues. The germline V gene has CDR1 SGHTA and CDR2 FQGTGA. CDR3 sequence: CASSLGQGEPEAFF. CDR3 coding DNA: TGTGCCAGCAGCCTTGGACAGGGGGAACCTGAAGCTTTCTTT.

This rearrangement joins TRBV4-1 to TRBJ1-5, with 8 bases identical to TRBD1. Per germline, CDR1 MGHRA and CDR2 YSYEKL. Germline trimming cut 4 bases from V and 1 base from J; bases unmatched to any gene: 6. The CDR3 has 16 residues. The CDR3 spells CASSPGTGGSNQPQHF. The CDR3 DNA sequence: TGCGCCAGCAGCCCAGGGACAGGAGGAAGCAATCAGCCCCAGCATTTT.

The CDR3: CASSFSGVSHGYTF. The DNA of the CDR3 is TGTGCCAGCAGCTTCTCGGGCGTGAGCCATGGCTACACCTTC. The gene calls are TRBV7-9 and TRBJ1-2; D is unresolved. The germline V and J ends were trimmed by 3 bases and 6 bases, with 14 bases remaining between them. Germline V gives CDR1 SEHNR, CDR2 FQNEAQ (reference sequence). The CDR3 loop spans 14 amino acids.

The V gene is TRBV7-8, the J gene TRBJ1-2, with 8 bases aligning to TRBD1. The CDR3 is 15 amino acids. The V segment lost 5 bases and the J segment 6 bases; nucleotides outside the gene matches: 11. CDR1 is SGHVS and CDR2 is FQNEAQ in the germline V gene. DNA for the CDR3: TGTGCCAGCAGCCCAATAGGACAGGGCGGGGATGGCTACACCTTC. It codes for CASSPIGQGGDGYTF.

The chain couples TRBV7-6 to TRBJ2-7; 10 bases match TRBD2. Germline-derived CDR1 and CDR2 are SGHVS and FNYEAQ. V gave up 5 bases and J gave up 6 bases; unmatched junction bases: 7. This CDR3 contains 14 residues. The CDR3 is CASSQVPSGSEQYF. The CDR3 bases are TGTGCCAGCAGCCAGGTGCCTAGCGGGAGCGAGCAGTACTTC.

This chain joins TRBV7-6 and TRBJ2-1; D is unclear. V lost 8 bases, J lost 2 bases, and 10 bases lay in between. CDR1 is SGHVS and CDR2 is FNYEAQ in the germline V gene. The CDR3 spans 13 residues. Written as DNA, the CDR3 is TGTGCCAGCGGCTCCGCCACCTACAATGAGCAGTTCTTC. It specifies CASGSATYNEQFF.

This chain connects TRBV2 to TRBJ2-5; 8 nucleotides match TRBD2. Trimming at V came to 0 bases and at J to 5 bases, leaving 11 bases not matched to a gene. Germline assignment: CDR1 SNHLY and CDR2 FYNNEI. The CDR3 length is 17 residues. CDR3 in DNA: TGTGCCAGCAGTGAAGCGCACCCGGGGGGGCCAAGGGAGACCCAGTACTTC. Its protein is CASSEAHPGGPRETQYF.

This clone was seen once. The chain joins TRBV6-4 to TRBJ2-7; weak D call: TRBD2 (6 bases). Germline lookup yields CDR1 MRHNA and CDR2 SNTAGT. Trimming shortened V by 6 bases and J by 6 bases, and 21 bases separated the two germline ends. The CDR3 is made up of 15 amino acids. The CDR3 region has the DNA TGTGCCAGCAGACAACCGGGACTCCTGGCCTCCGAGCAGTACTTC. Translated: CASRQPGLLASEQYF.

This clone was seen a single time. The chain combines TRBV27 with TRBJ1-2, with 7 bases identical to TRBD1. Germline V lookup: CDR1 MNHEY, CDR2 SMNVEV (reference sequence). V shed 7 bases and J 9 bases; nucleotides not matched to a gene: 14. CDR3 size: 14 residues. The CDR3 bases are TGTGCCAGCAATCGGACAGGCGCTGGGGTGAGCTACACCTTC. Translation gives CASNRTGAGVSYTF.

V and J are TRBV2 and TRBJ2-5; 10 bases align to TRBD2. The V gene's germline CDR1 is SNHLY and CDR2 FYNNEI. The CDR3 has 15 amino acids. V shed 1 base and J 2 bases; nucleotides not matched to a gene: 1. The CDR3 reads CASSEGTSGQETQYF. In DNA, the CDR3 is TGTGCCAGCAGTGAAGGGACTAGCGGACAAGAGACCCAGTACTTC. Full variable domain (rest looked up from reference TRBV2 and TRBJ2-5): EPEVTQTPSHQVTQMGQEVILRCVPISNHLYFYWYRQILGQKVEFLVSFYNNEISEKSEIFDDQFSVERPDGSNFTLKIRSTKLEDSAMYFCASSEGTSGQETQYFGPGTRLLVL.

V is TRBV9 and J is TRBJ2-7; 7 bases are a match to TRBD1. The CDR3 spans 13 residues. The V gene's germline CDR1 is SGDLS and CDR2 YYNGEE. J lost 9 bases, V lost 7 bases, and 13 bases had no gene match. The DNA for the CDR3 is TGTGCCAGCGGCCACAGGGGACATCTCGGGCAGTACGTC. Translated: CASGHRGHLGQYV.

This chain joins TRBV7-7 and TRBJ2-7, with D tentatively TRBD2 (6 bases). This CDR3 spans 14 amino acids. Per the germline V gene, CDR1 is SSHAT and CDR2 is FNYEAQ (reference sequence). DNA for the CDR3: TGTGCTAGCAGCCCAACGCGGGGAGTTCGAGCACAGTACGTC. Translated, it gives CASSPTRGVRAQYV.

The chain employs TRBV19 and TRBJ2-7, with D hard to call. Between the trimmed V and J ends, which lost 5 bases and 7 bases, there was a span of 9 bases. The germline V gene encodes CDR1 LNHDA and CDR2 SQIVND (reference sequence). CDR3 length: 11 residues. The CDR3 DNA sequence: TGTGCCAGTAGTGACCTTTGGGAGCAGTACTTC. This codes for CASSDLWEQYF.

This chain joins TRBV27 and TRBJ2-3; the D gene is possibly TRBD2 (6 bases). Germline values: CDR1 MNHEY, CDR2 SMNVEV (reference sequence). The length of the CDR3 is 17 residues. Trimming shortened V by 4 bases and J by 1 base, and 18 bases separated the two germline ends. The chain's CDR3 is CASSYGSSFFGTDTQYF. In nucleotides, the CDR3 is TGTGCCAGCAGTTACGGGAGTTCCTTTTTCGGCACAGATACGCAGTATTTT.

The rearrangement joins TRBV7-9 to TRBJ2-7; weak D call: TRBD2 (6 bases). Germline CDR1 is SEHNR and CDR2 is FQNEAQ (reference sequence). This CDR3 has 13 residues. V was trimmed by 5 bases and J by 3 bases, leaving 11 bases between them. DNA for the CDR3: TGTGCCAGCAGCAAATCCGGGGGCTACGAGCAGTACTTC. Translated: CASSKSGGYEQYF.

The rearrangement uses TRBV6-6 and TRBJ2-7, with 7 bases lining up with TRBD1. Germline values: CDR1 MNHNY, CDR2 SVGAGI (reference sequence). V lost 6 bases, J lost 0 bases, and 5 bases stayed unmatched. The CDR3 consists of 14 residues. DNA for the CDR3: TGTGCCAGCAGATCGGGACAGCTCTCCTACGAGCAGTACGTC. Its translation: CASRSGQLSYEQYV.

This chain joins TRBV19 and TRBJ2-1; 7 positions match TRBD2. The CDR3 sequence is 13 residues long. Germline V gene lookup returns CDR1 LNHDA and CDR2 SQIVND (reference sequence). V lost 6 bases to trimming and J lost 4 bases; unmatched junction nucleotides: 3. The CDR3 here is CASSLAEYNEQFF. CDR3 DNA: TGTGCCAGTAGCCTAGCGGAGTACAATGAGCAGTTCTTC.

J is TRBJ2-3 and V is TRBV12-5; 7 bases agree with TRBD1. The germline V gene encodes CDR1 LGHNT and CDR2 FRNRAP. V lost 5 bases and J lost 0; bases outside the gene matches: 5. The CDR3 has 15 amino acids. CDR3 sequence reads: CASGTGTASTDTQYF. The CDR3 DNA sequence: TGTGCTAGTGGTACCGGGACAGCTAGCACAGATACGCAGTATTTT.

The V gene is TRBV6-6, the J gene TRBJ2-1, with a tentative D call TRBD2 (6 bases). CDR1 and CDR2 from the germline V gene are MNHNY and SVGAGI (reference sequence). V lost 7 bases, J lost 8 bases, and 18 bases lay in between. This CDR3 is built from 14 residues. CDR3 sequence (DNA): TGTGCCAGCACAGACTACCGGGAGTCGTATGAGCAGTTCTTC. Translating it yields CASTDYRESYEQFF.

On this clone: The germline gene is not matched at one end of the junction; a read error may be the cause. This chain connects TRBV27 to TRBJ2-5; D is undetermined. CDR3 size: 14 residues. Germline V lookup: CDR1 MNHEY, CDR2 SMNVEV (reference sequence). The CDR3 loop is CASMPGALQEPQYF. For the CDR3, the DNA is TGTGCCAGCATGCCAGGAGCCCTCCAAGAGCCCCAGTACTTC.

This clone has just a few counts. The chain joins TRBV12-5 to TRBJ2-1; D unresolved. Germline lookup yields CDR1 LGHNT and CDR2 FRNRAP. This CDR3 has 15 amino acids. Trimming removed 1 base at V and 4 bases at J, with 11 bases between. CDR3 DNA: TGTGCTAGTGGTTTGGCGAATTCAGTGTACAATGAGCAGTTCTTC. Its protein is CASGLANSVYNEQFF.

The CDR3 here is CASSQRGDTEAFF. The CDR3 region has the DNA TGCGCCAGCAGTCAACGAGGGGATACTGAAGCTTTCTTT. The chain recombines TRBV23-1 with TRBJ1-1; a weak D match, TRBD1 (5 bases). TRBV23-1 is reported as an ORF; its role is uncertain. This CDR3 comprises 13 residues. The V end was cut by 2 bases, the J end by 5 bases, with 9 bases between.

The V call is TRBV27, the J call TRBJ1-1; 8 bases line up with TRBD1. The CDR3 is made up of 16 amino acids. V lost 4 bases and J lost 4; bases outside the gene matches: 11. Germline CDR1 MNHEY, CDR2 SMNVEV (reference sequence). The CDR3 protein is CASSSDRDFWATEAFF. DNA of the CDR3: TGTGCCAGCAGTTCGGACAGGGACTTTTGGGCCACTGAAGCTTTCTTT.

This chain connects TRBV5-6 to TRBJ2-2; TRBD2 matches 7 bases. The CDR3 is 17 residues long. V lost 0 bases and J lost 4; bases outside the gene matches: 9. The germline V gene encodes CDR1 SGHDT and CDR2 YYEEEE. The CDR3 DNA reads TGTGCCAGCAGCTTGGGGGCGGGAGCTGTGGGCACCGGGGAGCTGTTTTTT. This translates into CASSLGAGAVGTGELFF.

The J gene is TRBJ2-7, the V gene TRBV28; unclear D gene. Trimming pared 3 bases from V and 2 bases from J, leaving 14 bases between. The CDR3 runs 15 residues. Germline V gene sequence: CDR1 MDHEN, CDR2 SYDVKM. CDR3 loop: CASSFTAALAYEQYF. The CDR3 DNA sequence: TGTGCCAGCAGTTTTACGGCAGCCCTTGCCTACGAGCAGTACTTC.

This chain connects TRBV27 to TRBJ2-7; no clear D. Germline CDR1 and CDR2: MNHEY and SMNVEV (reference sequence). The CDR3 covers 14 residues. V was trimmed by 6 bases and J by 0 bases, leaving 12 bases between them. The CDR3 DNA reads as TGTGCCAGCAGCCTCTTGGCAGGCTCCTACGAGCAGTACGTC. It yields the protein CASSLLAGSYEQYV.

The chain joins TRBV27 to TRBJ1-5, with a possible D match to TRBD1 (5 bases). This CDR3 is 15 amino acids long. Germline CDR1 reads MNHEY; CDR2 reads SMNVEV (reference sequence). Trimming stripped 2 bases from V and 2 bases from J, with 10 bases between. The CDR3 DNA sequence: TGTGCCAGCAGTTTAACCAGGGTCGGCAATCAGCCCCAGCATTTT. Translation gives CASSLTRVGNQPQHF.

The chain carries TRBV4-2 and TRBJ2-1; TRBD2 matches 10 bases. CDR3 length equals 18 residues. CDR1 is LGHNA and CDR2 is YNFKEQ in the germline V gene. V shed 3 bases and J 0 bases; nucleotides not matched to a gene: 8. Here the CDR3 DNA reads TGTGCCAGCAGCCAGAGGACTAGCGGCCTGCTCTCCTACAATGAGCAGTTCTTC. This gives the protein CASSQRTSGLLSYNEQFF.